The clone carrying this T cell receptor (beta chain) was detected only once. As yet, its antigen is unknown. This entry comes from a study of cytomegalovirus exposure and HLA in healthy donors. Study at large: As an earlier analysis found, 180 million or so T cells yielded about 120 million unique TCR beta sequences. Whole-study results and caveats: Accurate prediction of most subjects' HLA-A and HLA-B alleles from TCR beta sequences was reported. Specificity for CMV antigens was confirmed in vitro for a few of the CMV-associated chains.

Germline loops: CDR1 SQVTM, CDR2 ANQGSEA. V shed 7 bases and J shed 1 base, with 10 bases lying between them. The CDR3 consists of 12 residues. With 60 Vbeta and 13 Jbeta primers, the PCR was carried out. In the original workflow: Later reanalysis found approximately 76 million unique TCR beta chains, about 11 million of them shared. Some clones are missing from TCRdb's copy, which holds only in-frame ones; the method was immunoSEQ multiplex PCR. That table is the source of V, J and clone size, and D and trimming were worked out from the DNA. The sample shows roughly 200,000 clones, roughly 91% of them seen only once.

The gene calls are TRBV29-1 and TRBJ1-1; D gene unclear. The sequenced sample was PBMCs. This receptor was identified in a woman under 30 in good health and CMV-seronegative. CDR3 sequence reads: CSGRVGNTEAFF. CDR3 coding DNA: TGCAGCGGTCGGGTGGGGAACACTGAAGCTTTCTTT.